This T cell receptor beta chain was observed in a study of blood T cell repertoires in COVID-19 (dated by TCRdb to the early 2020s). At the level of the whole study: The collaborator samples originated in the United States, Italy and Spain and spanned the acute and convalescent phases of COVID-19. The material from the prospective study consisted of cDNA or gDNA derived from T cells, B-cell-depleted T cells, or PBMCs. The dataset comprised deeply sampled blood TCRbeta repertoires from subjects exposed to, actively infected with, or recovered from COVID-19. A freely available public database, intended as a resource for researchers studying the immune response to SARS-CoV-2, is where the repertoires were released. Samples were obtained from the ongoing ImmuneRACE study (first 160 participants) and from about 1,300 subjects provided by 6 global collaborators. Nearly every sample came with metadata listing a de-identified subject ID, COVID-19 status, age in years and sex. Where HLA class I and class II types were available, the types were taken from metadata supplied by the sample provider, not from assay-based typing.

Collaborating institutions collected whole blood in K2EDTA tubes following their own protocols. Collaborator samples were shipped for TCRbeta analysis as frozen whole blood, isolated PBMCs, or DNA extracted from either sample type. TCRbeta CDR3 regions were amplified from genomic DNA using the immunoSEQ Assay, a bias-controlled multiplex PCR. Concerning the study's data processing: The number of nucleated cells in each sample was estimated from the amplification of reference gene primers within the assay. To quantify the absolute abundance of each unique TCRbeta CDR3 rearrangement, sequence reads were collapsed and filtered. For each sample, productive Simpson clonality was calculated as the square root of Simpson's diversity index across productive rearrangements. TCRdb re-hosts the immuneACCESS table, in-frame sequences only. Its copies lack some clones; in the studies checked, an unresolved V gene accounts for under half of them, and the cause for the rest is not known. The DNA gave D and trimming, while V, J and clone size come from that table. A total of roughly 78,000 clones appear in this sample, 83% of them only once. The ten largest clones add up to roughly 20% of the sample.

Beyond this particular receptor, the publication reports: The quantity of clinical and demographic metadata differed by source and by participant and was supplied without curation.

The CDR3 runs 12 amino acids, cysteine and phenylalanine included. Solely the CDR3 DNA is kept, with 36 bases framed from the first base. The germline V gene encodes CDR1 SGHKS and CDR2 YYEKEE (reference sequence). V and J lose 0 bases and 5 bases, and a span of 6 bases separates them. Turning to this clone: Its antigen is still unknown. Qualities for individual bases were not recorded, and no much larger clone is one base off.

The TCR was taken from a woman older than 75 with acute or convalescent COVID-19. This chain is built from TRBV5-5 and TRBJ2-7; the D gene lacks a confident call. The sequenced material came from peripheral blood. The CDR3 amino acid sequence is: CASSLDLNEQYF. In nucleotide form, the sequence is TGTGCCAGCAGCTTGGACCTAAACGAGCAGTACTTC. With all but the CDR3 taken from the reference TRBV5-5 and TRBJ2-7 genes, the full variable domain is: DAGVTQSPTHLIKTRGQQVTLRCSPISGHKSVSWYQQVLGQGPQFIFQYYEKEERGRGNFPDRFSARQFPNYSSELNVNALLLGDSALYLCASSLDLNEQYFGPGTRLTVT.